These 21 T cell receptor beta chains originate from one sample sequenced in a study of cytotoxic CD8 clonotypes in ibrutinib-treated CLL. The data were produced by immunoSEQ multiplex PCR, yet TCRdb's version contains in-frame clones alone and is incomplete. The sample shows 300,000 to 400,000 clones, roughly 67% of them seen only once. Material: PBMCs, obtained after 36 months of ibrutinib treatment. These receptors were obtained from a human donor with chronic lymphocytic leukemia.

The CDR3 sequence is CASSPRAGPYTDTQYF. The CDR3 DNA reads as TGTGCCAGCAGCCCTCGGGCCGGGCCTTACACAGATACGCAGTATTTT. This sequence joins TRBV7-9 and TRBJ2-3; no clear D gene. The ends were cut back, 5 bases at V and 2 bases at J, with 17 bases in the middle. There are 16 residues in the CDR3. The germline CDR1 and CDR2 sequences are SEHNR and FQNEAQ (reference sequence).

This clone was counted a few times. The gene calls are TRBV12-5 and TRBJ1-5; no clear D gene. V was cut by 2 bases and J by 6 bases, with 5 bases left in between. CDR1 and CDR2 from the germline V gene are LGHNT and FRNRAP. This CDR3 spans 12 amino acids. The CDR3 here is CASGLLVQPQHF. The CDR3 coding sequence is TGTGCTAGTGGTTTGCTGGTTCAGCCCCAGCATTTT.

This clone was seen a handful of times. J is TRBJ2-5 and V is TRBV6-5; TRBD2 agrees at 11 bases. V lost 2 bases and J lost 5; bases outside the gene matches: 7. The CDR3 totals 16 residues. Germline CDR1 and CDR2: MNHEY and SVGAGI. The CDR3 nucleotides are TGTGCCAGCAGTTACAGCGTAGCGGGGGGGCGGGAGACCCAGTACTTC. Translation gives CASSYSVAGGRETQYF.

The rearrangement uses TRBV7-8 and TRBJ2-5; D might be TRBD1 or TRBD2, each matching 6 bases. The CDR3 has 14 residues. Germline V lookup: CDR1 SGHVS, CDR2 FQNEAQ. Trimming pared 9 bases from V and 2 bases from J, leaving 16 bases between. CDR3 bases: TGTGCCAGTAGCGGCATGGGACATCAAGAGACCCAGTACTTC. It is translated as CASSGMGHQETQYF. Variable domain in full (rest from reference TRBV7-8 and TRBJ2-5): GAGVSQSPRYKVAKRGQDVALRCDPISGHVSLFWYQQALGQGPEFLTYFQNEAQLDKSGLPSDRFFAERPEGSVSTLKIQRTQQEDSAVYLCASSGMGHQETQYFGPGTRLLVL.

The chain joins TRBV10-2 to TRBJ2-3, with 9 bases fitting TRBD2. Germline CDR1 reads WSHSY; CDR2 reads SAAADI. The CDR3 consists of 15 residues. J lost 2 bases, V lost 3 bases, and 3 bases had no gene match. CDR3 DNA sequence: TGCGCCAGCAGTGAAGCGGGAGGCCTCACAGATACGCAGTATTTT. Its protein is CASSEAGGLTDTQYF.

The chain combines TRBV2 with TRBJ2-7, with D uncertain. V dropped 7 bases and J dropped 1 base, with 17 bases sitting between them. The germline CDR1 and CDR2 sequences are SNHLY and FYNNEI. The CDR3 extends over 15 amino acids. The CDR3 protein is CASITSSRGSYEQYF. CDR3 DNA: TGTGCCAGCATAACATCCAGTCGTGGGTCCTACGAGCAGTACTTC.

This clone has only one observation. This chain links TRBV5-1 with TRBJ1-2; 7 bases align to TRBD1. CDR3 size: 14 residues. The ends lost 3 bases at V and 2 bases at J; junction bases unmatched: 4. CDR1 and CDR2 (germline): SGHRS, YFSETQ. The CDR3, as DNA: TGCGCCAGCAGCTCAGGGGGTGAGAACTATGGCTACACCTTC. Translated: CASSSGGENYGYTF.

V is TRBV29-1 and J is TRBJ2-7, with D hard to call. Trimming cost V 4 bases and J 4 bases, with 5 bases left between them. Germline loops: CDR1 SQVTM, CDR2 ANQGSEA. The CDR3 consists of 10 residues. The CDR3 is CSVVLYEQYF. The CDR3 region has the DNA TGCAGCGTTGTACTTTACGAGCAGTACTTC.

In this sample, this clone turned up a few times. The rearrangement uses TRBV7-9 and TRBJ2-3, with 13 bases lining up with TRBD2. The J segment lost 8 bases and the V segment lost 4 bases, leaving 6 bases of the junction unmatched. Germline V gene lookup returns CDR1 SEHNR and CDR2 FQNEAQ (reference sequence). CDR3 length: 15 amino acids. The CDR3 spells CASSWTSGSLGTQYF. CDR3 nucleotide sequence: TGTGCCAGCAGCTGGACTAGCGGGAGTTTAGGTACGCAGTATTTT. The full variable domain, its missing parts supplied by reference TRBV7-9 and TRBJ2-3, is DTGVSQNPRHKITKRGQNVTFRCDPISEHNRLYWYRQTLGQGPEFLTYFQNEAQLEKSRLLSDRFSAERPKGSFSTLEIQRTEQGDSAMYLCASSWTSGSLGTQYFGPGTRLTVL.

This clone was observed once. The chain recombines TRBV18 with TRBJ2-1, with 11 bases matching TRBD1. The CDR3 runs to 20 residues. The junction had 17 bases not matched to a gene; V was cut back by 2 bases and J by 5 bases. Per the germline V gene, CDR1 is KGHSH and CDR2 is LQKENI. CDR3 nucleotides: TGTGCCAGCTCACCAACTTCGCTCCTTCCGGACAGGGGGCCCAACAATGAGCAGTTCTTC. It encodes CASSPTSLLPDRGPNNEQFF.

The rearrangement joins TRBV4-2 to TRBJ2-3, with 8 bases fitting TRBD2. Germline lookup yields CDR1 LGHNA and CDR2 YNFKEQ. V was clipped by 4 bases and J by 0 bases; unmatched bases: 12. The CDR3 is made up of 18 amino acids. The CDR3 DNA reads as TGTGCCAGCAGCCCGGGCACTAGCGGTATAACTAGCACAGATACGCAGTATTTT. It encodes CASSPGTSGITSTDTQYF.

The V call is TRBV11-2, the J call TRBJ2-5; 12 bases agree with TRBD2. Germline CDR1 SGHAT, CDR2 FQNNGV. With 2 bases clipped from V and 5 bases from J, the junction kept 6 bases outside the gene matches. CDR3 length: 16 residues. CDR3 sequence: CASSLLAGGHRETQYF. CDR3 DNA sequence: TGTGCCAGCAGCTTACTAGCGGGGGGGCACCGGGAGACCCAGTACTTC.

The genes are TRBV6-1 and TRBJ1-1; D ambiguous. Trimming pared 0 bases from V and 4 bases from J, leaving 12 bases between. This CDR3 is 15 amino acids long. The V gene's germline CDR1 is MNHNS and CDR2 SASEGT. CDR3 residues: CASSEARRDGTEAFF. The CDR3 coding sequence is TGTGCCAGCAGTGAAGCGCGGCGGGATGGCACTGAAGCTTTCTTT.

The V gene is TRBV29-1, the J gene TRBJ1-2; a weak D match, TRBD1 (5 bases). The CDR3 has 14 amino acids. Deletions cut 0 bases from V and 8 bases from J, with 16 bases between. Germline V gene lookup returns CDR1 SQVTM and CDR2 ANQGSEA. In nucleotides, the CDR3 is TGCAGCGTTGAAGATCTGGGGGGACCGGGCGGCTACACCTTC. Translation: CSVEDLGGPGGYTF.

The chain recombines TRBV7-9 with TRBJ1-6, with D uncertain. Trimming took 2 bases from V and 7 from J, leaving 0 bases between them. Germline CDR1 and CDR2: SEHNR and FQNEAQ (reference sequence). The CDR3 sequence is 11 residues long. CDR3 protein: CASSLNSPLHF. The CDR3 DNA is TGTGCCAGCAGCTTAAATTCACCCCTCCACTTT.

The rearrangement joins TRBV11-2 to TRBJ2-7; D is ambiguous. Trimming left V 1 base short and J 7 bases short, with 8 bases between. This CDR3 contains 12 residues. Germline V gene lookup returns CDR1 SGHAT and CDR2 FQNNGV. In nucleotides, the CDR3 is TGTGCCAGCAGCTTAGTTCATGGGGAGCAGTACTTC. Its protein product is CASSLVHGEQYF. The full variable domain, its missing parts supplied by reference TRBV11-2 and TRBJ2-7, is EAGVAQSPRYKIIEKRQSVAFWCNPISGHATLYWYQQILGQGPKLLIQFQNNGVVDDSQLPKDRFSAERLKGVDSTLKIQPAKLEDSAVYLCASSLVHGEQYFGPGTRLTVT.

The V gene is TRBV20-1, the J gene TRBJ2-3, with no clear D. Germline V CDR1 and CDR2: DFQATT, SNEGSKA (reference sequence). V gave up 5 bases and J gave up 8 bases, with 11 bases separating them. This CDR3 spans 11 amino acids. The CDR3 sequence: CSARPTVTQYF. CDR3 in DNA: TGCAGTGCTCGACCGACCGTTACGCAGTATTTT.

This clone has just a few counts. This sequence joins TRBV6-6 and TRBJ2-3; 9 nucleotides line up with TRBD1. This CDR3 is 15 amino acids long. Germline-derived CDR1 and CDR2 are MNHNY and SVGAGI (reference sequence). Unmatched junction bases numbered 6, after V lost 8 bases and J lost 0 bases. The CDR3 DNA reads as TGTGCCAGCGGAAGGGGACAGGGAAGCACAGATACGCAGTATTTT. The encoded protein is CASGRGQGSTDTQYF.

The CDR3 here is CASSQTGGGLGEKLFF. As DNA, the CDR3 is TGCGCCAGCAGCCAGACAGGGGGCGGACTGGGTGAAAAACTGTTTTTT. The rearrangement links TRBV5-1 to TRBJ1-4, with 10 bases aligning to TRBD1. The ends lost 4 bases at V and 7 bases at J; junction bases unmatched: 10. Germline CDR1 reads SGHRS; CDR2 reads YFSETQ. This CDR3 comprises 16 residues.

The chain joins TRBV5-4 to TRBJ1-2, with unresolved D. V was shortened by 0 bases and J by 4 bases, with 10 bases between the two germline ends. The CDR3 consists of 14 residues. CDR1 and CDR2 (germline): SGHNT, YYREEE (reference sequence). The CDR3 region is CASSLDTGFYGYTF. CDR3 nucleotide sequence: TGTGCCAGCAGCTTGGATACTGGGTTCTATGGCTACACCTTC.

The sample holds a few counts of this clone. V is TRBV7-9 and J is TRBJ1-2, with D possibly being TRBD1 (5 bases). Germline lookup yields CDR1 SEHNR and CDR2 FQNEAQ (reference sequence). This CDR3 has 13 amino acids. V lost 1 base to trimming and J lost 9 bases, with 12 bases between them. In DNA form, the CDR3 reads TGTGCCAGCAGCTTAGTGACAGCGCCACGCTACACCTTC. The encoded protein is CASSLVTAPRYTF.